This entry lists 20 T cell receptor beta chains sequenced from one sample in a study of cytomegalovirus exposure and HLA in healthy donors. Profiling relied on immunoSEQ multiplex PCR, and the TCRdb table lists in-frame clones only, not all of them. The data hold 140,000 to 150,000 clones, with about 95% observed a single time. Sequenced input: PBMCs. These receptors originate from a man aged 18 to 29 in good health and CMV-seropositive.

The chain carries TRBV6-1 and TRBJ1-5; TRBD1 matches 12 bases. The CDR3 is 15 residues long. Germline assignment: CDR1 MNHNS and CDR2 SASEGT. The J segment lost 6 bases and the V segment lost 5 bases, leaving 5 bases of the junction unmatched. CDR3 sequence (DNA): TGTGCCAGCAGTTTAGGGACAGGGGGCTTTCAGCCCCAGCATTTT. It yields the protein CASSLGTGGFQPQHF.

The chain carries TRBV6-5 and TRBJ1-2, with 8 bases that match TRBD1. With 6 bases clipped from V and 1 base from J, the junction kept 7 bases outside the gene matches. Germline assignment: CDR1 MNHEY and CDR2 SVGAGI. The CDR3 totals 15 residues. The CDR3 DNA sequence: TGTGCCAGCAGCCGCCGGGACAGGAATAACTATGGCTACACCTTC. Its translation is CASSRRDRNNYGYTF.

The rearrangement links TRBV28 to TRBJ2-7; D is possibly TRBD2 (6 bases). The CDR3 length is 15 residues. CDR1 is MDHEN, CDR2 SYDVKM, per germline. V lost 6 bases and J lost 5, with 20 bases in between. This chain's CDR3 is CASRIVTGAQHEQYF. CDR3 coding DNA: TGTGCCAGCAGAATTGTCACGGGAGCCCAACACGAGCAGTACTTC.

The chain links TRBV6-1 to TRBJ2-3; D perhaps matches TRBD1 (5 bases). V was trimmed by 6 bases and J by 14 bases, leaving 21 bases between them. The CDR3 consists of 13 residues. Germline V gene lookup returns CDR1 MNHNS and CDR2 SASEGT. CDR3 nucleotides: TGTGCCAGCAGCTCCAGCCAGGGTTCACGAAGGTATTTT. Translation gives CASSSSQGSRRYF.

The rearrangement uses TRBV29-1 and TRBJ1-4; 8 bases line up with TRBD1. This CDR3 region has 14 residues. Germline CDR1 SQVTM, CDR2 ANQGSEA. V trimming: 7 bases; J trimming: 4 bases; junction bases outside the gene matches: 8. CDR3 loop: CSARTGWGNEKLFF. The CDR3 DNA reads TGCAGCGCCCGGACAGGGTGGGGTAATGAAAAACTGTTTTTT.

The rearrangement uses TRBV2 and TRBJ2-3; 7 bases map to TRBD2. The CDR3 runs to 12 residues. After removal of 3 bases from V and 14 bases from J, the junction contained 8 bases not matched to a gene. CDR1 and CDR2 (germline): SNHLY, FYNNEI. CDR3 sequence: CASSEGRVRGYF. CDR3 coding DNA: TGTGCCAGCAGTGAGGGGAGGGTTCGAGGGTATTTT.

The chain is built from TRBV6-1 and TRBJ1-1; TRBD1 agrees at 8 bases. CDR3 length equals 14 residues. The germline V gene has CDR1 MNHNS and CDR2 SASEGT. CDR3 bases: TGTGCTGGGGGCAGGGGGCCGGGGAACACTGAAGCTTTCTTT. This encodes CAGGRGPGNTEAFF.

V and J are TRBV18 and TRBJ2-5; D is possibly TRBD1 (6 bases). In germline, CDR1 is KGHSH, CDR2 LQKENI. This CDR3 has 13 residues. Trimming removed 8 bases at V and 2 bases at J, with 12 bases between. The CDR3 sequence is CASTQGEQETQYF. CDR3 coding DNA: TGTGCCAGCACACAGGGAGAGCAAGAGACCCAGTACTTC.

This sequence joins TRBV27 and TRBJ2-7; D unclear. CDR3 length: 14 amino acids. The V gene's germline CDR1 is MNHEY and CDR2 SMNVEV (reference sequence). The V and J ends lost 2 bases and 6 bases respectively, with 14 bases between them. This CDR3 is CASSLRQTGPEQYF. In nucleotides, the CDR3 is TGTGCCAGCAGTTTACGGCAGACGGGTCCCGAGCAGTACTTC.

This clone was observed a single time. The J gene is TRBJ2-2, the V gene TRBV5-1; 7 positions match TRBD2. The CDR3 is made up of 17 amino acids. Germline loops: CDR1 SGHRS, CDR2 YFSETQ. J gave up 5 bases and V 4 bases, and 14 bases lay outside the gene matches. The CDR3 is CASSQTVPGEGTGELFF. Here the CDR3 DNA reads TGCGCCAGCAGCCAGACAGTCCCGGGGGAGGGGACCGGGGAGCTGTTTTTT.

V gene TRBV5-1 combines with J gene TRBJ2-2; 12 positions match TRBD2. CDR3 length equals 16 residues. V was clipped by 4 bases and J by 4 bases; unmatched bases: 5. Germline values: CDR1 SGHRS, CDR2 YFSETQ. The CDR3 region is CASSLILAGGTGELFF. CDR3 DNA: TGCGCCAGCAGCCTGATACTAGCGGGAGGCACCGGGGAGCTGTTTTTT. The variable domain in full, completed from reference TRBV5-1 and TRBJ2-2, reads KAGVTQTPRYLIKTRGQQVTLSCSPISGHRSVSWYQQTPGQGLQFLFEYFSETQRNKGNFPGRFSGRQFSNSRSEMNVSTLELGDSALYLCASSLILAGGTGELFFGEGSRLTVL.

The chain has TRBV11-3 and TRBJ2-5; 7 bases line up with TRBD1. The junction had 3 bases not matched to a gene; V was cut back by 2 bases and J by 3 bases. The CDR3 spans 14 residues. Germline V CDR1 and CDR2: SGHNT, YENEEA. Here the CDR3 reads CASSLSGGEETQYF. CDR3 sequence (DNA): TGTGCCAGCAGCTTATCAGGGGGAGAAGAGACCCAGTACTTC.

The chain links TRBV5-1 to TRBJ2-7, with a weak D call TRBD2 (6 bases). From germline, CDR1 is SGHRS and CDR2 YFSETQ. CDR3 length equals 13 residues. V lost 2 bases to trimming and J lost 2 bases, with 8 bases between them. CDR3 in amino acids: CASSFGGTYEQYF. The CDR3 nucleotides read TGCGCCAGCAGCTTCGGGGGAACCTACGAGCAGTACTTC. Looking up the rest from reference TRBV5-1 and TRBJ2-7 gives the full variable domain: KAGVTQTPRYLIKTRGQQVTLSCSPISGHRSVSWYQQTPGQGLQFLFEYFSETQRNKGNFPGRFSGRQFSNSRSEMNVSTLELGDSALYLCASSFGGTYEQYFGPGTRLTVT.

The chain joins TRBV6-5 to TRBJ2-2; 9 bases are a match to TRBD1. Germline assignment: CDR1 MNHEY and CDR2 SVGAGI. This CDR3 region has 15 residues. Unmatched junction bases numbered 6, after V lost 4 bases and J lost 6 bases. This CDR3 reads CASSSGTGIPGELFF. CDR3 coding DNA: TGTGCCAGCAGTTCCGGGACAGGGATCCCCGGGGAGCTGTTTTTT.

The chain joins TRBV5-1 to TRBJ2-6, with D unclear. Germline V gene data show CDR1 as SGHRS and CDR2 as YFSETQ. Trimming stripped 0 bases from V and 4 bases from J, with 8 bases between. The CDR3 is 15 residues long. CDR3 region: CASSLGLAGANVLTF. The CDR3, as DNA: TGCGCCAGCAGCTTGGGACTGGCCGGGGCCAACGTCCTGACTTTC.

The V gene is TRBV5-6, the J gene TRBJ2-7; D is unclear. The CDR3 loop spans 14 amino acids. Germline CDR1 SGHDT, CDR2 YYEEEE. Trimming removed 2 bases from V and 2 bases from J, with 11 bases in between. CDR3: CASSFFAGTYEQYF. CDR3 bases: TGTGCCAGCAGCTTCTTCGCAGGTACCTACGAGCAGTACTTC.

To note about this clone: The CDR3 end shows no conserved phenylalanine or tryptophan, and so a read error is likely. No DNA is shown, since the ends of the CDR3 on it are uncertain; the CDR3 is the one TCRdb lists. The genes are TRBV20-1 and TRBJ2-7; the table's D call, TRBD2, has no DNA check behind it. Germline CDR1 is DFQATT and CDR2 is SNEGSKA (reference sequence). The CDR3 length equals 10 residues, ends included. The CDR3 loop reads CSADRGGGGL.

This rearrangement joins TRBV2 to TRBJ1-2; D might be TRBD1 (5 bases). Deletions cut 4 bases from V and 8 bases from J, with 11 bases between. Germline V gene lookup returns CDR1 SNHLY and CDR2 FYNNEI. The CDR3 has 12 residues. Here the CDR3 DNA reads TGTGCCAGCAGTGTGGCAGGGTCAGGCTACACCTTC. Its translation is CASSVAGSGYTF.

The J gene is TRBJ1-3, the V gene TRBV7-6; weak D call: TRBD1 (5 bases). The ends were cut back, 5 bases at V and 0 bases at J, with 14 bases in the middle. The CDR3 sequence is 16 residues long. CDR1 is SGHVS and CDR2 is FNYEAQ in the germline V gene. The CDR3 here is CASSRESGGSGNTIYF. Written as DNA, the CDR3 is TGTGCCAGCAGCCGTGAGAGCGGGGGCTCTGGAAACACCATATATTTT.

The chain couples TRBV30 to TRBJ2-3, with D maybe TRBD1 (6 bases). Looked up from germline, CDR1 is GTSNPN and CDR2 is SVGIG (reference sequence). The CDR3 totals 13 residues. Trimming took off 2 bases at V and 4 bases at J, with 10 bases between the two ends. In nucleotides, the CDR3 is TGTGCCTGGAGTCCCCAGGGGCCAGATACGCAGTATTTT. It encodes CAWSPQGPDTQYF. Combining the CDR3 with reference TRBV30 and TRBJ2-3 gives the whole variable domain SQTIHQWPATLVQPVGSPLSLECTVEGTSNPNLYWYRQAAGRGLQLLFYSVGIGQISSEVPQNLSASRPQDRQFILSSKKLLLSDSGFYLCAWSPQGPDTQYFGPGTRLTVL.